This T cell receptor (beta chain) emerged from a study of radiotherapy plus CTLA-4 blockade in lung cancer. Study as a whole: 15% to 20% of patients responded objectively, and 31% achieved disease control.

Sequenced by immunoSEQ multiplex PCR; TCRdb stores in-frame clones only, minus some. The sample lists 40,000 to 60,000 clones, 82% seen once, with 3.3% in the top ten. As regards this clone: Its antigen remains unknown.

Germline V gene sequence: CDR1 LNHNV, CDR2 YYDKDF (reference sequence). Trimming took off 1 base at V and 0 bases at J, with 13 bases between the two ends. The CDR3 is made up of 18 amino acids. Findings of the study overall: According to reports, early shifts in blood T cell clones, alongside interferon-beta, forecast response most accurately.

The specimen was peripheral blood, collected from a patient treated with radiotherapy plus ipilimumab. The chain couples TRBV15 to TRBJ2-6; unclear D gene. The receptor comes from a human donor with non-small cell lung cancer who had stable disease on radiotherapy plus ipilimumab. The CDR3: CATSRGANRNSGANVLTF. In nucleotides, the CDR3 is TGTGCCACCAGCAGAGGGGCCAATCGTAACTCTGGGGCCAACGTCCTGACTTTC.